The text below deals with one T cell receptor (beta chain). Its antigen remains unidentified. These data are taken from a study of cytomegalovirus exposure and HLA in healthy donors. Study outcomes and limitations: Earlier results showed most TCR beta V segments being productive about 87% or about 30% of the time. As a later analysis showed, several of the most significant clusters appeared to be linked to common viral pathogens. In a later analysis, V- and J-gene trimming of beta chains associated with a DCLRE1C missense variant, replicated independently.

Although they were nominally healthy when sampled, donors likely had unrecorded immune exposures. The germline V gene encodes CDR1 ENHRY and CDR2 SYGVKD. The CDR3 extends over 14 amino acids. V was trimmed by 4 bases and J by 1 base, leaving 10 bases between them. PCR employed 60 Vbeta and 13 Jbeta primers. The data were produced by immunoSEQ multiplex PCR, yet TCRdb's version contains in-frame clones alone and is incomplete. The data contain 150,000 to 200,000 clones, more than 9.5% of them singletons. V usage is TRBV10-3 and J usage is TRBJ1-2; D is undetermined. This TCR was recovered from a man aged 50 to 59 in good health and CMV-seropositive. The sample taken for sequencing was PBMCs. The CDR3 reads CAISGREINYGYTF. CDR3 DNA: TGTGCCATCAGTGGCCGGGAAATTAACTATGGCTACACCTTC.